Presented here are 23 T cell receptor beta chains from one specimen sequenced in a study of cytomegalovirus exposure and HLA in healthy donors. Primers: 60 Vbeta forward and 13 Jbeta reverse. Some clones are missing from TCRdb's copy, which holds only in-frame ones; the method was immunoSEQ multiplex PCR. The sample records tens of thousands of clones, roughly two thirds being singletons. The sequencing input was PBMCs. The origin of the receptors is a woman between 50 and 59 years old in good health and CMV-seropositive.

This clone has a handful of counts. CDR3 in amino acids: CASSISSYSNQPQHF. The CDR3 DNA reads as TGTGCCAGTAGTATAAGTAGCTATAGCAATCAGCCCCAGCATTTT. The chain links TRBV19 to TRBJ1-5; no reliable D call. Trimming removed 2 bases at V and 0 bases at J, with 8 bases between. Germline V gene lookup returns CDR1 LNHDA and CDR2 SQIVND (reference sequence). The length of the CDR3 is 15 residues.

The genes are TRBV7-2 and TRBJ2-7; 9 bases line up with TRBD2. Per germline, CDR1 SGHTA and CDR2 FQGNSA. V lost 3 bases to trimming and J lost 3 bases; unmatched junction nucleotides: 18. This CDR3 has 19 amino acids. CDR3: CASSFFPGWASGANYEQYF. CDR3 coding DNA: TGTGCCAGCAGCTTTTTCCCCGGGTGGGCTAGCGGGGCGAACTACGAGCAGTACTTC.

This clone was observed a handful of times. This chain uses TRBV2 with TRBJ1-2; possible D gene TRBD1, 5 bases. CDR1 and CDR2 (germline): SNHLY, FYNNEI. The CDR3 extends over 13 amino acids. With 7 bases removed from V and 8 bases from J, the gap between germline ends came to 17 bases. The CDR3 sequence: CASIQLGGEGYTF. In DNA, the CDR3 is TGTGCCAGCATCCAATTGGGGGGAGAAGGCTACACCTTC.

The genes are TRBV27 and TRBJ2-5; 7 bases are shared with TRBD1. This CDR3 is 14 amino acids long. V trimming: 2 bases; J trimming: 2 bases; junction bases outside the gene matches: 2. The germline V gene encodes CDR1 MNHEY and CDR2 SMNVEV (reference sequence). CDR3 coding DNA: TGTGCCAGCAGTTTAAACAGGGGTCAAGAGACCCAGTACTTC. Translation: CASSLNRGQETQYF.

The chain carries TRBV7-9 and TRBJ2-7, with D perhaps TRBD1 (6 bases). From germline, CDR1 is SEHNR and CDR2 FQNEAQ (reference sequence). V was clipped by 2 bases and J by 0 bases, with 23 bases between them. The CDR3 has 19 amino acids. CDR3 bases: TGTGCCAGCAGCTTACTCTGGGGGCACGACAGCGGTAGCTCCTACGAGCAGTACTTC. This codes for CASSLLWGHDSGSSYEQYF.

The J gene is TRBJ2-5, the V gene TRBV5-5; tentatively, D is TRBD1 (6 bases). The CDR3 is 17 residues long. Germline lookup yields CDR1 SGHKS and CDR2 YYEKEE (reference sequence). The V end lost 6 bases, the J end lost 5 bases, and 26 bases lay between the germline ends. The CDR3 nucleotides are TGTGCCAGCATCCCGACCGGGTTTTTGGGGGCTTCGGAGACCCAGTACTTC. This codes for CASIPTGFLGASETQYF.

The chain employs TRBV19 and TRBJ1-4; D is perhaps TRBD1 (6 bases). CDR3 size: 15 residues. In germline, CDR1 is LNHDA, CDR2 SQIVND (reference sequence). V lost 2 bases to trimming and J lost 7 bases, with 14 bases between them. The CDR3 DNA sequence: TGTGCCAGTAGTATAAGTAGGACAGAAGGTGAAAAACTGTTTTTT. This gives the protein CASSISRTEGEKLFF.

The chain links TRBV5-5 to TRBJ2-3; 8 positions match TRBD2. The J segment lost 2 bases and the V segment lost 2 bases, leaving 4 bases of the junction unmatched. Germline-derived CDR1 and CDR2 are SGHKS and YYEKEE (reference sequence). The CDR3 is 15 amino acids. CDR3 sequence (DNA): TGTGCCAGCAGCTTTGCGGGGGGCCTCACAGATACGCAGTATTTT. As protein: CASSFAGGLTDTQYF.

The gene calls are TRBV7-2 and TRBJ1-2; D call uncertain. The CDR3 contains 14 residues. Germline CDR1 SGHTA, CDR2 FQGNSA. Trimming took off 3 bases at V and 6 bases at J, with 14 bases between the two ends. The CDR3 DNA sequence: TGTGCCAGCAGCTTGGGTGCGGGAGACAATGGCTACACCTTC. This gives the protein CASSLGAGDNGYTF.

This clone was recorded a few times. This CDR3 reads CASSYLPVYGYTF. CDR3 coding DNA: TGTGCCAGCAGTTACTTGCCAGTTTATGGCTACACCTTC. The rearrangement links TRBV6-6 to TRBJ1-2, with D hard to call. The length of the CDR3 is 13 residues. Per the germline V gene, CDR1 is MNHNY and CDR2 is SVGAGI (reference sequence). With 1 base removed from V and 5 bases from J, the gap between germline ends came to 8 bases.

The chain joins TRBV7-6 to TRBJ1-3; 10 bases align to TRBD1. The junction had 10 bases not matched to a gene; V was cut back by 4 bases and J by 4 bases. The CDR3 spans 17 residues. The germline V gene encodes CDR1 SGHVS and CDR2 FNYEAQ. The DNA of the CDR3 is TGTGCCAGCAGCTCACGTACGGCGGGACAGGGGGGAAACACCATATATTTT. It encodes CASSSRTAGQGGNTIYF.

For this clone: One junction end disagrees with the germline gene, perhaps due to a read error. This sequence joins TRBV29-1 and TRBJ1-1, with D uncertain. Per the germline V gene, CDR1 is SQVTM and CDR2 is ANQGSEA. CDR3 length: 10 amino acids. The CDR3 nucleotides are TGTTCTCTAGGGAACACTGAAGCTTTCTTT. This codes for CSLGNTEAFF.

The genes are TRBV15 and TRBJ2-5; D possibly corresponds to TRBD2 (7 bases). V was trimmed by 1 base and J by 1 base, leaving 13 bases between them. Germline assignment: CDR1 LNHNV and CDR2 YYDKDF (reference sequence). The CDR3 extends over 16 amino acids. For the CDR3, the DNA is TGTGCCACCAGCAGAGGCGGGGGCAGGCTCCAAGAGACCCAGTACTTC. Protein product: CATSRGGGRLQETQYF.

The gene calls are TRBV7-3 and TRBJ1-2; D gene ambiguous. CDR1 and CDR2 (germline): SGHTA, FQGTGA. This CDR3 region has 12 residues. Deletions cut 5 bases from V and 6 bases from J, with 10 bases between. For the CDR3, the DNA is TGTGCCAGCAGCAGAAGCGGAAATGGCTACACCTTC. Amino acids: CASSRSGNGYTF.

The rearrangement joins TRBV4-1 to TRBJ1-3, with 7 bases aligning to TRBD1. CDR3 length: 15 amino acids. V shed 4 bases and J 4 bases; nucleotides not matched to a gene: 7. Germline V gene lookup returns CDR1 MGHRA and CDR2 YSYEKL. As DNA, the CDR3 is TGCGCCAGCAGCCTACCCGGGACAGCAGGAAACACCATATATTTT. Translated, it gives CASSLPGTAGNTIYF.

J is TRBJ1-3 and V is TRBV6-1, with TRBD1 matching over 7 bases. The CDR3 totals 17 residues. Germline CDR1 reads MNHNS; CDR2 reads SASEGT. The J segment lost 0 bases and the V segment lost 4 bases, leaving 9 bases of the junction unmatched. CDR3 sequence: CASSGGQSHSSGNTIYF. As DNA, the CDR3 is TGTGCCAGCAGTGGGGGACAGAGCCACTCCTCTGGAAACACCATATATTTT.

This clone has just a few counts. This sequence joins TRBV7-2 and TRBJ1-1; tentatively, D is TRBD1 (5 bases). From germline, CDR1 is SGHTA and CDR2 FQGNSA. Trimming left V 4 bases short and J 3 bases short, with 9 bases between. CDR3 length equals 13 residues. The CDR3 loop is CASSSTADTEAFF. CDR3 bases: TGTGCCAGCAGCTCGACAGCTGACACTGAAGCTTTCTTT.

The V gene is TRBV27, the J gene TRBJ1-6; 9 bases align to TRBD1. The CDR3 is made up of 14 amino acids. J gave up 10 bases and V 4 bases, and 5 bases lay outside the gene matches. Germline V CDR1 and CDR2: MNHEY, SMNVEV (reference sequence). The CDR3 reads CASSSGQGASPLHF. CDR3 in DNA: TGTGCCAGCAGTTCGGGACAGGGAGCCTCACCCCTCCACTTT.

Here the CDR3 DNA reads TGTGCCAGCTCTCAGATCGGGGAGCTGTTTTTT. It is translated as CASSQIGELFF. V gene TRBV2 combines with J gene TRBJ2-2; D ambiguous. CDR3 length equals 11 residues. Trimming removed 8 bases from V and 7 bases from J, with 8 bases in between. Looked up from germline, CDR1 is SNHLY and CDR2 is FYNNEI.

This clone occurred a few times. The chain links TRBV27 to TRBJ1-1, with TRBD1 matching over 9 bases. The CDR3 is 14 residues long. V lost 2 bases and J lost 5; bases outside the gene matches: 3. Germline V gene data show CDR1 as MNHEY and CDR2 as SMNVEV (reference sequence). The CDR3 reads CASSLLGQGTEAFF. The CDR3, as DNA: TGTGCCAGCAGTTTACTAGGACAGGGGACTGAAGCTTTCTTT.

This clone came up a few times. CDR3 bases: TGTGCCAGTACTTTGACAGGAGGCGGAGAGACCCAGTACTTC. Residues: CASTLTGGGETQYF. The V gene is TRBV19, the J gene TRBJ2-5, with TRBD1 as a possible D gene (6 bases). Germline lookup yields CDR1 LNHDA and CDR2 SQIVND (reference sequence). The V end was cut by 7 bases, the J end by 4 bases, with 16 bases between. This CDR3 region has 14 residues.

The rearrangement links TRBV10-3 to TRBJ2-3, with D maybe TRBD1 (6 bases). V was shortened by 7 bases and J by 1 base, with 12 bases between the two germline ends. Germline V CDR1 and CDR2: ENHRY, SYGVKD. The length of the CDR3 is 14 residues. CDR3 protein: CAIKPGHRTDTQYF. The CDR3 nucleotides read TGTGCCATCAAGCCGGGACACCGCACAGATACGCAGTATTTT.

The rearrangement joins TRBV6-1 to TRBJ1-2; TRBD1 matches at 12 bases. The CDR3 is made up of 16 amino acids. With V trimmed by 3 bases and J by 5 bases, 7 bases remained unmatched. CDR1 is MNHNS and CDR2 is SASEGT in the germline V gene. CDR3 sequence reads: CASSEVGTGGEYGYTF. The CDR3 coding sequence is TGTGCCAGCAGTGAGGTTGGGACAGGGGGCGAATATGGCTACACCTTC.